This record looks at one T cell receptor (beta chain) sequence and its context. Looked up from germline, CDR1 is SGHAT and CDR2 is FQNNGV. V was clipped by 6 bases and J by 5 bases, with 19 bases between them. This CDR3 is 15 amino acids long. This specimen belongs to a study of technical replicates of blood from a few donors. The method was immunoSEQ multiplex PCR; TCRdb's version includes in-frame clones alone and lacks a portion of them. Seen here are 98,000 or so clones, nearly 97% observed once, and the top ten hold over 0.2%. This chain uses TRBV11-2 with TRBJ2-5, with D unresolved. This sequence was found in a human donor in good health. The sequenced material came from T cells isolated from PBMCs. CDR3 residues: CASSQLGTGGETQYF. The DNA of the CDR3 is TGTGCCAGCAGTCAATTAGGAACGGGTGGGGAGACCCAGTACTTC. Full variable domain (missing parts from reference TRBV11-2 and TRBJ2-5): EAGVAQSPRYKIIEKRQSVAFWCNPISGHATLYWYQQILGQGPKLLIQFQNNGVVDDSQLPKDRFSAERLKGVDSTLKIQPAKLEDSAVYLCASSQLGTGGETQYFGPGTRLLVL.